The 8 T cell receptor beta chains listed next were all sequenced from one sample in a study of shared clonotypes between healthy human individuals (dated by TCRdb to the early 2020s). To prepare the library, the immunoSEQ multiplex PCR assay was applied. Not all clones reach the TCRdb copy of this immuneACCESS table, which keeps in-frame sequences only. Checked studies attribute under half of the gap to unresolved V genes and leave the rest unexplained. Recorded for this sample are under 1,100,000 clones; around 82% of them occurred a single time. The top ten clonotypes cover roughly 0.61% of the sample. Sequencing was done on a sample of memory CD4+ T cells from PBMCs. Explained via the paper, the cell subset or site label denotes: CD45RA-negative fraction. The receptors derive from a man between 18 and 35 years old in good health. Some clones in this sample may be carry-over from other donors' samples.

V gene TRBV5-4 combines with J gene TRBJ1-2; the D gene is possibly TRBD1 (6 bases). The CDR3 length is 15 residues. From germline, CDR1 is SGHNT and CDR2 YYREEE (reference sequence). The germline V and J ends were trimmed by 0 bases and 4 bases, with 13 bases remaining between them. This CDR3 is CASSLGDRRSYGYTF. In DNA, the CDR3 is TGTGCCAGCAGCTTGGGAGACAGGAGGAGCTATGGCTACACCTTC.

This clone showed up just once. V is TRBV19 and J is TRBJ2-7, with D possibly TRBD2 on 6 matching bases. The CDR3 extends over 14 amino acids. CDR1 is LNHDA and CDR2 is SQIVND in the germline V gene (reference sequence). The V end was cut by 6 bases, the J end by 4 bases, with 16 bases between. The CDR3 protein is CASRGLHSGYEQYF. The CDR3, as DNA: TGTGCCAGTAGGGGACTCCACTCTGGTTACGAGCAGTACTTC. Based on the CDR3 plus reference TRBV19 and TRBJ2-7, the full variable domain is DGGITQSPKYLFRKEGQNVTLSCEQNLNHDAMYWYRQDPGQGLRLIYYSQIVNDFQKGDIAEGYSVSREKKESFPLTVTSAQKNPTAFYLCASRGLHSGYEQYFGPGTRLTVT.

V is TRBV7-8 and J is TRBJ2-1; D is possibly TRBD2 (5 bases). V lost 5 bases and J 2 bases, leaving 13 bases between the germline ends. Germline V gene data show CDR1 as SGHVS and CDR2 as FQNEAQ. The CDR3 is 15 amino acids. CDR3 coding DNA: TGTGCCAGCAGCCCAGAGGCGGGTGCCTACAATGAGCAGTTCTTC. It yields the protein CASSPEAGAYNEQFF.

This clone has a count of ten or more. The chain carries TRBV28 and TRBJ2-7; D unresolved. Germline V CDR1 and CDR2: MDHEN, SYDVKM. The germline V and J ends were trimmed by 5 bases and 10 bases, with 15 bases remaining between them. The CDR3 totals 12 residues. The CDR3 region is CASSVGPSDQYF. The CDR3 nucleotides read TGTGCCAGCAGTGTCGGACCTTCGGACCAGTACTTC.

V usage is TRBV7-2 and J usage is TRBJ1-4; a possible D gene is TRBD1 (5 bases). CDR1 and CDR2 (germline): SGHTA, FQGNSA. This CDR3 region has 15 residues. The germline V and J ends were trimmed by 5 bases and 5 bases, with 15 bases remaining between them. The CDR3 spells CASSLQAAANEKLFF. The DNA of the CDR3 is TGTGCCAGCAGCCTACAGGCGGCGGCCAATGAAAAACTGTTTTTT.

The J gene is TRBJ2-7, the V gene TRBV28; D gene ambiguous. Germline assignment: CDR1 MDHEN and CDR2 SYDVKM. V was shortened by 5 bases and J by 5 bases, with 7 bases between the two germline ends. The CDR3 sequence is 11 residues long. The chain's CDR3 is CASSRAHEQYF. CDR3 in DNA: TGTGCCAGCAGTCGAGCGCACGAGCAGTACTTC.

This sequence joins TRBV5-6 and TRBJ2-7; possible D gene TRBD2, 6 bases. The V and J ends lost 1 base and 4 bases respectively, with 18 bases between them. CDR3 size: 16 residues. Germline-derived CDR1 and CDR2 are SGHDT and YYEEEE. CDR3 sequence: CASSLYGSGTSYEQYF. CDR3 sequence (DNA): TGTGCCAGCAGCTTGTACGGTAGCGGCACCTCTTACGAGCAGTACTTC.

V usage is TRBV27 and J usage is TRBJ2-5; D gene uncertain. The ends were cut back, 5 bases at V and 1 base at J, with 14 bases in the middle. The CDR3 runs 15 residues. Germline V gene data show CDR1 as MNHEY and CDR2 as SMNVEV (reference sequence). The CDR3 region has the DNA TGTGCCAGCAGTGCCTCCCTGTGGGGCCAAGAGACCCAGTACTTC. Its protein product is CASSASLWGQETQYF.